The next 2 T cell receptor beta chains were all read from a single sample in a study of blood T cell repertoires in COVID-19. The repertoire was sequenced with immunoSEQ multiplex PCR; TCRdb's copy has only in-frame clones and lacks some. The table records about 200,000 clones, 85% of them present only once. Sequencing input: peripheral blood. The receptors shown here come from a man aged 55 to 70 with COVID-19, enrolled during active disease.

The rearrangement uses TRBV19 and TRBJ1-1, with 12 nucleotides matching TRBD1. This CDR3 comprises 15 residues. CDR1 LNHDA and CDR2 SQIVND come from the germline V gene (reference sequence). V trimming: 5 bases; J trimming: 3 bases; junction bases outside the gene matches: 4. The CDR3 region has the DNA TGTGCCAGTAGTGCGCGGGACAGGGGGCACACTGAAGCTTTCTTT. Amino acid sequence: CASSARDRGHTEAFF.

This clone came up a few times. The rearrangement links TRBV19 to TRBJ2-1; 7 bases agree with TRBD1. V gave up 5 bases and J gave up 0 bases; unmatched junction bases: 4. Germline loops: CDR1 LNHDA, CDR2 SQIVND (reference sequence). The CDR3 covers 15 residues. CDR3 sequence: CASSLGDSSYNEQFF. For the CDR3, the DNA is TGTGCCAGTAGTTTAGGGGACAGCTCCTACAATGAGCAGTTCTTC. Filled out from reference TRBV19 and TRBJ2-1, the complete variable domain reads DGGITQSPKYLFRKEGQNVTLSCEQNLNHDAMYWYRQDPGQGLRLIYYSQIVNDFQKGDIAEGYSVSREKKESFPLTVTSAQKNPTAFYLCASSLGDSSYNEQFFGPGTRLTVL.